This T cell receptor beta chain stems from a study of shared clonotypes between healthy human individuals. Trimming took 3 bases from V and 4 from J, leaving 9 bases between them. Germline CDR1 and CDR2: KGHSH and LQKENI. CDR3 size: 13 residues. Broader study findings: Clonotypes not shared had lower generation probabilities than those common to all four donors. The study drew on few donors, limiting represented genetic and exposure-history diversity.

Concerning this clone: Its cognate antigen is unknown.

Generated by immunoSEQ multiplex PCR, the TCRdb table keeps only in-frame clones and is missing some. The table lists around 2,000,000 clones, roughly 91% of them singletons. Terminally differentiated effector memory CD45RA+ cells were excluded by CCR7 positive selection of CD45RO-negative cells. The donors were all Caucasian adults (living in Nashville, Tennessee). The TCR originated in a man between 18 and 35 years old in good health. Some clones in this sample may be carry-over from other donors' samples. This rearrangement joins TRBV18 to TRBJ2-5, with D possibly matching TRBD2 (5 bases). The source material was naive CD8+ T cells from PBMCs. CDR3 in DNA: TGTGCCAGCTCACCGGCCCGGGGAGAGACCCAGTACTTC. Translating it yields CASSPARGETQYF.